The subject of this entry is one T cell receptor beta chain. Its antigen is unknown. Sequencing was at deep level. Over several immunoSEQ plates, each subset's genomic DNA was distributed in even portions. The data were produced by immunoSEQ multiplex PCR, yet TCRdb's version contains in-frame clones alone and is incomplete. The table lists 470,000 or so clones, roughly 80% of them singletons. The record originates from a study of shared clonotypes between healthy human individuals. Study-wide background: The people who gave samples were a couple of women and three men aged 18 to 49.

Germline CDR1 and CDR2: WNHNN and SYGVQD (reference sequence). Trimming removed 5 bases from V and 3 bases from J, with 16 bases in between. The CDR3 contains 16 residues. Overall study findings and caveats: A limitation of the genetic and exposure-history diversity represented arose from few donors.

The TCR was taken from a woman aged 40 to 50 in good health. Some clones in this sample may be carry-over from other donors' samples. The chain joins TRBV10-1 to TRBJ1-4; TRBD1 might be the D (6 bases). The source material was PBMCs. CDR3 protein: CASSLQLGGPNEKLFF. CDR3 coding DNA: TGCGCCAGCAGTCTACAGTTGGGGGGGCCTAATGAAAAACTGTTTTTT.